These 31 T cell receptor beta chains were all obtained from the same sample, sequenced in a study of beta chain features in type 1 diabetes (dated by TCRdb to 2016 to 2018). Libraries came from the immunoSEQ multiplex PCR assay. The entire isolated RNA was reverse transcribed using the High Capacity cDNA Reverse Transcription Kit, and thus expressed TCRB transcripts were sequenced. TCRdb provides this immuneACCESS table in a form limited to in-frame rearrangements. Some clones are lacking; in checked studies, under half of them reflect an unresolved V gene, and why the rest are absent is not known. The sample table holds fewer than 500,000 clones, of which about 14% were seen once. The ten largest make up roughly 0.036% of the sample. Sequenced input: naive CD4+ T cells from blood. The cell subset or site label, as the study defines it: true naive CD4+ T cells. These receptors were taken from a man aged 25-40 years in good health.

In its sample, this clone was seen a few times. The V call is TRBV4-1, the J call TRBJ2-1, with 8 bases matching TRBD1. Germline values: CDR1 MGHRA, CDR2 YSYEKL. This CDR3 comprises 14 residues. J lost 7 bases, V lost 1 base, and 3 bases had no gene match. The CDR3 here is CASSQVDRGNEQFF. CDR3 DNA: TGCGCCAGCAGCCAAGTCGACAGGGGTAATGAGCAGTTCTTC.

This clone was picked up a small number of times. The CDR3 sequence is CASSLLSGRASEQFF. The CDR3 bases are TGTGCCAGCAGCTTGCTTAGCGGGAGGGCCAGTGAGCAGTTCTTC. The V call is TRBV5-4, the J call TRBJ2-1, with 11 bases aligning to TRBD2. With 1 base clipped from V and 9 bases from J, the junction kept 6 bases outside the gene matches. Germline loops: CDR1 SGHNT, CDR2 YYREEE (reference sequence). This CDR3 spans 15 amino acids.

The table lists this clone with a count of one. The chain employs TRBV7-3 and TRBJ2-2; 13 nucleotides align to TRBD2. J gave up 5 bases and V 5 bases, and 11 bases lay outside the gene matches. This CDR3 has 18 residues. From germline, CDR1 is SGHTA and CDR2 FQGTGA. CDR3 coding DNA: TGTGCCAGCAGCCCCGTGCCCCGGACTAGCGGGAGAACCGGGGAGCTGTTTTTT. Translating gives CASSPVPRTSGRTGELFF.

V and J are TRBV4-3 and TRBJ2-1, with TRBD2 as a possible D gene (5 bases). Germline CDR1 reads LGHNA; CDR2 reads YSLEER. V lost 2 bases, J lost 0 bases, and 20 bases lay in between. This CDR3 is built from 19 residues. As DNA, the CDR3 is TGCGCCAGCAGCCAACGAGCCGTGGGTGGGAGCGGCTCCTACAATGAGCAGTTCTTC. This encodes CASSQRAVGGSGSYNEQFF.

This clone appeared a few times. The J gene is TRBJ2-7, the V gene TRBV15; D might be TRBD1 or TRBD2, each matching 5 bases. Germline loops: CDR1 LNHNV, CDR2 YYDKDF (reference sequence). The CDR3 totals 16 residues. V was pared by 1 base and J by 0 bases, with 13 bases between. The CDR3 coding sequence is TGTGCCACCAGCAGAGCGGGACGTTCGAGCTCCTACGAGCAGTACTTC. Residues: CATSRAGRSSSYEQYF.

The CDR3 nucleotides read TGTGCCACCAGCACTCTACGTTGGACAGCGAACACCGGGGAGCTGTTTTTT. Translated, it gives CATSTLRWTANTGELFF. This chain uses TRBV15 with TRBJ2-2; D possibly corresponds to TRBD1 (6 bases). V gave up 4 bases and J gave up 0 bases, with 15 bases separating them. CDR3 length equals 17 residues. CDR1 LNHNV and CDR2 YYDKDF come from the germline V gene (reference sequence).

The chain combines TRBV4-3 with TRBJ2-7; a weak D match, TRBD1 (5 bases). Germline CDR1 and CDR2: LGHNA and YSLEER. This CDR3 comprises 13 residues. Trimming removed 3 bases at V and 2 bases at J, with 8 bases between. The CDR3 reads CASSHQGTYEQYF. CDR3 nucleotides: TGCGCCAGCAGCCACCAGGGAACCTACGAGCAGTACTTC.

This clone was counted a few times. The CDR3 nucleotides read TGCGCCAGCAGCCAAGATTTAAGGCCCGGGGCCAACGTCCTGACTTTC. Residues: CASSQDLRPGANVLTF. This rearrangement joins TRBV4-3 to TRBJ2-6; D is unclear. The CDR3 is made up of 16 amino acids. V was pared by 0 bases and J by 4 bases, with 10 bases between. CDR1 is LGHNA, CDR2 YSLEER, per germline.

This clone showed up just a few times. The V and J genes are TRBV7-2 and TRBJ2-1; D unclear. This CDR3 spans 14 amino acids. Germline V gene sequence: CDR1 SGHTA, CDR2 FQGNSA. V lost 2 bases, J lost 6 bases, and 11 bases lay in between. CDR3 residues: CASSLKGQINEQFF. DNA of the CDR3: TGTGCCAGCAGCTTAAAGGGTCAAATCAATGAGCAGTTCTTC.

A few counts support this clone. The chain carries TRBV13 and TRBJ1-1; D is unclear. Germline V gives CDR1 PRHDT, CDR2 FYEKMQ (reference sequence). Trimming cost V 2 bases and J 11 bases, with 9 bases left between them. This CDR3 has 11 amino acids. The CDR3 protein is CASSLSTVAFF. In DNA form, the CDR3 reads TGTGCCAGCAGCTTAAGCACTGTGGCTTTCTTT.

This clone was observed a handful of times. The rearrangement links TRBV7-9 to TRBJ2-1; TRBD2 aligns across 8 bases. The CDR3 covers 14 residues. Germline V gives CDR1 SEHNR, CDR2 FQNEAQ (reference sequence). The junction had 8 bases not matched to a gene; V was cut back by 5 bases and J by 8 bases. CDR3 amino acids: CASSTTSGRDEQFF. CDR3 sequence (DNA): TGTGCCAGCAGCACCACTAGCGGTCGCGATGAGCAGTTCTTC.

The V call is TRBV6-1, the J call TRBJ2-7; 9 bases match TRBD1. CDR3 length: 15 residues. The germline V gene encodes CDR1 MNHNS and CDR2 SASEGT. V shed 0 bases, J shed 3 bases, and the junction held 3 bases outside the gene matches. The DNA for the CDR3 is TGTGCCAGCAGTGAAGCCCAGGGACAGGGCTACGAGCAGTACGTC. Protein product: CASSEAQGQGYEQYV.

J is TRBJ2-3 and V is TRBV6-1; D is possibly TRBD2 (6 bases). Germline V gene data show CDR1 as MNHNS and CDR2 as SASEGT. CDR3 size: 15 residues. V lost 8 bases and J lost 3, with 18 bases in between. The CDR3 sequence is CASRRHSGLTDTQYF. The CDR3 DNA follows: TGTGCCAGCCGGCGGCATTCGGGACTTACAGATACGCAGTATTTT.

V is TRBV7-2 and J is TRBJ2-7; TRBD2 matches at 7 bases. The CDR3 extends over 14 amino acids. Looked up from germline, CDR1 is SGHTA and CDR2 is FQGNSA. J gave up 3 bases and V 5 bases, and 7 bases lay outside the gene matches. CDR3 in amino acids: CASSAAGGFYEQYF. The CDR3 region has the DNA TGTGCCAGCAGCGCAGCCGGGGGGTTCTACGAGCAGTACTTC.

In DNA form, the CDR3 reads TGTGCTAGTGGTTTGGGTGGCTACACCTTC. The encoded protein is CASGLGGYTF. The V and J genes are TRBV12-5 and TRBJ1-2; D not resolved. Trimming left V 1 base short and J 7 bases short, with 1 base between. The germline gives CDR1 LGHNT, CDR2 FRNRAP. There are 10 residues in the CDR3.

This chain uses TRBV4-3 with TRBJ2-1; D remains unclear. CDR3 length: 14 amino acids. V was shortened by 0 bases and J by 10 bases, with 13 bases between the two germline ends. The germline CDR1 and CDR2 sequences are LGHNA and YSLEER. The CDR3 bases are TGCGCCAGCAGCCAAGATTGGCGGAGCATAGAGCAGTTCTTC. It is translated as CASSQDWRSIEQFF.

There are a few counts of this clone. The CDR3 protein is CASSFNGGEQYF. CDR3 nucleotide sequence: TGTGCCAGCAGCTTCAATGGGGGCGAGCAGTACTTC. V usage is TRBV7-2 and J usage is TRBJ2-7; the D call may be TRBD1 or TRBD2 (5 bases each). Trimming shortened V by 3 bases and J by 6 bases, and 9 bases separated the two germline ends. The CDR3 is made up of 12 amino acids. Germline CDR1 reads SGHTA; CDR2 reads FQGNSA.

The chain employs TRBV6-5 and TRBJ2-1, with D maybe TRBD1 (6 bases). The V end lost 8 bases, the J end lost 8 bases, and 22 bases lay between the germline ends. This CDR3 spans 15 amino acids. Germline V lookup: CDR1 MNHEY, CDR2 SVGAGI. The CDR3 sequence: CASARGQGGRDEQFF. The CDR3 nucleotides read TGTGCCAGCGCCCGAGGGCAAGGGGGTCGCGATGAGCAGTTCTTC.

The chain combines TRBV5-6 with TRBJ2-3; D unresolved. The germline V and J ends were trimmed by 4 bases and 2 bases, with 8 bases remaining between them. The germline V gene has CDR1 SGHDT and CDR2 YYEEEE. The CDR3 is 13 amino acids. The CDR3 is CASSEVVTDTQYF. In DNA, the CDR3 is TGTGCCAGCAGCGAGGTAGTCACAGATACGCAGTATTTT.

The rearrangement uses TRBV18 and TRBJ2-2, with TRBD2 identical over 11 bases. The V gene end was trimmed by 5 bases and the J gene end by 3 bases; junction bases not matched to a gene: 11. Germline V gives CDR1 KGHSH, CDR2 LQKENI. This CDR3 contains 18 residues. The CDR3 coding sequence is TGTGCCAGCTCAAGGCGGCTAGCGGGAGGTGCCGACACCGGGGAGCTGTTTTTT. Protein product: CASSRRLAGGADTGELFF.

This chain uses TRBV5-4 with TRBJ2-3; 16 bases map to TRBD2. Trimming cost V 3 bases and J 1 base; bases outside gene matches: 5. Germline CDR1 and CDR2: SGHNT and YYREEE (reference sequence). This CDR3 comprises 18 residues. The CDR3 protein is CASSSGLAGGDGTDTQYF. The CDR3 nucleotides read TGTGCCAGCAGCTCGGGACTAGCGGGAGGGGATGGCACAGATACGCAGTATTTT.

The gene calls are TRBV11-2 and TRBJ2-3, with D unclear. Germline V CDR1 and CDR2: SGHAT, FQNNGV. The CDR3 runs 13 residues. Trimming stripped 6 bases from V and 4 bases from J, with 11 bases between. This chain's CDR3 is CASRSVFADTQYF. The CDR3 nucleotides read TGTGCCAGCAGGTCGGTGTTTGCAGATACGCAGTATTTT.

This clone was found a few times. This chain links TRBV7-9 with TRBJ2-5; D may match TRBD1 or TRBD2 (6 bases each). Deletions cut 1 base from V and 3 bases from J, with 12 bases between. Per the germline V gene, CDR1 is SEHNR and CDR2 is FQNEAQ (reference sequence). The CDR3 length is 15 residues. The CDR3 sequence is CASSLDGGQKETQYF. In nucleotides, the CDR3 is TGTGCCAGCAGCTTAGATGGGGGGCAGAAAGAGACCCAGTACTTC.

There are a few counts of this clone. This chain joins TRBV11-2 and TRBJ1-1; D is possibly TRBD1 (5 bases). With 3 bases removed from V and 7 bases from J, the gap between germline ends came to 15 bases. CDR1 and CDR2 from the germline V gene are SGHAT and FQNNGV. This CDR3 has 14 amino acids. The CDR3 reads CASSLDGGRLEAFF. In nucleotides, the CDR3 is TGTGCCAGCAGCTTGGATGGGGGACGCCTTGAAGCTTTCTTT.

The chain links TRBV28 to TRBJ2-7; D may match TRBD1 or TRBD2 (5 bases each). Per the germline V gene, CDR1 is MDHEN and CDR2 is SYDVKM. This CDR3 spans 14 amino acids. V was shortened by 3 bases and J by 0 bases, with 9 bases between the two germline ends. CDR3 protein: CASSLRGYSYEQYV. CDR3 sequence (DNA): TGTGCCAGCAGTTTGAGGGGTTACTCCTACGAGCAGTACGTC.

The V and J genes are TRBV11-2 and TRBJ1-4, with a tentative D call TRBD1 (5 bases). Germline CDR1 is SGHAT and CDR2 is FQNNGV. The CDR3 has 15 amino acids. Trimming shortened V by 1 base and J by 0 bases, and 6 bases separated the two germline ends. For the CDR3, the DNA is TGTGCCAGCAGCTTAGTCAGGGCAACTAATGAAAAACTGTTTTTT. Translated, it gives CASSLVRATNEKLFF.

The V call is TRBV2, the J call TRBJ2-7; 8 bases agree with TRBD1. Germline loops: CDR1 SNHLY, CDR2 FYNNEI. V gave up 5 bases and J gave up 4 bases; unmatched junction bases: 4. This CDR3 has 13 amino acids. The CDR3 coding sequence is TGTGCCAGCAGTCCGGACAGGGTGTACGAGCAGTACGTC. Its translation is CASSPDRVYEQYV.

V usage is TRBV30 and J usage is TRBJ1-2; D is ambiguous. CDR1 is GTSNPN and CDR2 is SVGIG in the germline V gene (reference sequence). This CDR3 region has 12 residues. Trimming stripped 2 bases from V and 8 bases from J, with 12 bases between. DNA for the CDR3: TGTGCCTGGAGTCCCAGGACTGAAGGCTACACCTTC. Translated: CAWSPRTEGYTF.

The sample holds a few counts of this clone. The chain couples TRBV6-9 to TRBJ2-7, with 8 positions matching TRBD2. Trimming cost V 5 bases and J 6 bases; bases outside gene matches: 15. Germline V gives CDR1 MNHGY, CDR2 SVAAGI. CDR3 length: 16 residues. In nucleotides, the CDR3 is TGTGCCAGCAGTCCACAACAAGCGGGAGTGGGGTCCGAGCAGTACGTC. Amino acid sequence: CASSPQQAGVGSEQYV.

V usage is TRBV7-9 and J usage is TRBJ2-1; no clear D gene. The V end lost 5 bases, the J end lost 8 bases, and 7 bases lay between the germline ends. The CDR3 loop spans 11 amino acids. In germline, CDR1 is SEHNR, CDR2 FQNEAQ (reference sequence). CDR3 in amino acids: CASSPQDEQFF. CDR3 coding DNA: TGTGCCAGCAGCCCCCAGGATGAGCAGTTCTTC.

CDR3 nucleotide sequence: TGCGCCAGCAGCCAAGTACTAGCGGGGAACATTGAGCAGTTCTTC. Translating gives CASSQVLAGNIEQFF. The chain is built from TRBV4-3 and TRBJ2-1; 10 bases align to TRBD2. Germline loops: CDR1 LGHNA, CDR2 YSLEER. Trimming at V came to 1 base and at J to 9 bases, leaving 6 bases not matched to a gene. CDR3 length equals 15 residues.